The clone carrying this TCR beta chain was seen at least ten times. The data derive from a study of blood T cells in healthy people across ages. Using a J-beta primer mix together with a sample-barcoded 5' primer, a second PCR was run for roughly 6 to 12 cycles. Each cDNA molecule received a tag from a template-switch adaptor that had 12 random nucleotides. TCRdb analysed the 5' RACE reads with MiXCR anew, one entry per CDR3 protein. In the table there are some 560,000 distinct CDR3 sequences, roughly a quarter of which are singletons. These same data were also listed under a study on T cells of mothers and their children. Per that study: Whatever RNA was extracted went entirely into cDNA synthesis, at roughly 1.5 ug per 15 ul.

This receptor was taken from a boy between 2 and 10 years old in good health. Sequencing was done on a sample of blood.

The CDR3 protein is CASTLLGAGGEKLFF. Here the CDR3 DNA reads TGTGCCAGCACCCTCCTCGGGGCGGGTGGTGAAAAACTGTTTTTT. This rearrangement joins TRBV2 to TRBJ1-4; a weak D match, TRBD1 (5 bases). This CDR3 comprises 15 residues. Germline V gene data show CDR1 as SNHLY and CDR2 as FYNNEI. Deletions cut 7 bases from V and 7 bases from J, with 19 bases between.